This T cell receptor beta chain was documented in a study of blood T cell repertoires in COVID-19. CDR3 length: 16 residues. Germline CDR1 is KGHSH and CDR2 is LQKENI. The V end lost 0 bases, the J end lost 8 bases, and 19 bases lay between the germline ends. This table comes from immunoSEQ multiplex PCR, and its TCRdb copy is limited to in-frame clones, with some not included. This table has 110,000 to 150,000 clones, about 84% appearing once. The gene calls are TRBV18 and TRBJ1-1, with D perhaps TRBD1 (6 bases). The specimen sequenced was peripheral blood. This sequence originates from a human donor in a cohort sampled during active COVID-19. DNA for the CDR3: TGTGCCAGCTCACCACCGTCGACAGGCCTTTTATTGGAAGCTTTCTTT. Amino acid sequence: CASSPPSTGLLLEAFF.